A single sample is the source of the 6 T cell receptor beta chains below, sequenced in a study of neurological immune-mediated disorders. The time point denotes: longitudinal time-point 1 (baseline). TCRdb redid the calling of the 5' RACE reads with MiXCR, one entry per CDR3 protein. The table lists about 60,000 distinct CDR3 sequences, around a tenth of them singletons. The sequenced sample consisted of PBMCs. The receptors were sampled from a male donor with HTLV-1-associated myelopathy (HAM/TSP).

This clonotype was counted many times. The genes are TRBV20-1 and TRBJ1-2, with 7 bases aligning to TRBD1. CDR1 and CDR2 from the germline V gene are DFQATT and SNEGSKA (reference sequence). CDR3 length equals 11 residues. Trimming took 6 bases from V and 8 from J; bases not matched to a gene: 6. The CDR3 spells CSAVRGQGYTF. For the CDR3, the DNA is TGCAGTGCCGTTAGGGGGCAAGGCTACACCTTC.

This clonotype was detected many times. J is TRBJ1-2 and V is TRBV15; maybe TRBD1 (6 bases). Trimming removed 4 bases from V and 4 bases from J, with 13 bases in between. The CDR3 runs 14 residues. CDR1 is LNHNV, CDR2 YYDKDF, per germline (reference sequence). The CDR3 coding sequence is TGTGCCACCAGCACAACAGGGTACGGCTATGGCTACACCTTC. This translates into CATSTTGYGYGYTF.

CDR3: CASSNNRDYGYTF. The CDR3 DNA sequence: TGCGCCAGCAGCAATAACAGAGACTATGGCTACACCTTC. The gene calls are TRBV5-1 and TRBJ1-2; D gene ambiguous. CDR1 SGHRS and CDR2 YFSETQ come from the germline V gene. The CDR3 covers 13 residues. V dropped 4 bases and J dropped 3 bases, with 10 bases sitting between them.

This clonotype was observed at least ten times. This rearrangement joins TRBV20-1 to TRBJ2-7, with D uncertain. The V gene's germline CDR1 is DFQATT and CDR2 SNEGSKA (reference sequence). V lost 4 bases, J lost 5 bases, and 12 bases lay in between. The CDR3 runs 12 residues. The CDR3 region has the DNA TGCAGTGCTAACGGTGGTCTCAACGAGCAGTACTTC. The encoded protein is CSANGGLNEQYF.

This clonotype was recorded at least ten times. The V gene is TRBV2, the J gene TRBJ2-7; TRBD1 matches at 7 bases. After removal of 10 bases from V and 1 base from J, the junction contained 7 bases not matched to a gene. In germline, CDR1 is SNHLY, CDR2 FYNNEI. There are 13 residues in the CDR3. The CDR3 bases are TGTGCCATTCAAAACAGGGGATCCTACGAGCAGTACTTC. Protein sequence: CAIQNRGSYEQYF.

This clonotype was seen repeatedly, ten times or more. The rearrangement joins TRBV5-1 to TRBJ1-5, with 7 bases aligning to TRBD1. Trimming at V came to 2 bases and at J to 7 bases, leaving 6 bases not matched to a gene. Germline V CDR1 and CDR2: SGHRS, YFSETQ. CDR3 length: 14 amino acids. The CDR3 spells CASSFDPGGQPQHF. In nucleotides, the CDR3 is TGCGCCAGCAGCTTTGACCCAGGGGGGCAGCCCCAGCATTTT.